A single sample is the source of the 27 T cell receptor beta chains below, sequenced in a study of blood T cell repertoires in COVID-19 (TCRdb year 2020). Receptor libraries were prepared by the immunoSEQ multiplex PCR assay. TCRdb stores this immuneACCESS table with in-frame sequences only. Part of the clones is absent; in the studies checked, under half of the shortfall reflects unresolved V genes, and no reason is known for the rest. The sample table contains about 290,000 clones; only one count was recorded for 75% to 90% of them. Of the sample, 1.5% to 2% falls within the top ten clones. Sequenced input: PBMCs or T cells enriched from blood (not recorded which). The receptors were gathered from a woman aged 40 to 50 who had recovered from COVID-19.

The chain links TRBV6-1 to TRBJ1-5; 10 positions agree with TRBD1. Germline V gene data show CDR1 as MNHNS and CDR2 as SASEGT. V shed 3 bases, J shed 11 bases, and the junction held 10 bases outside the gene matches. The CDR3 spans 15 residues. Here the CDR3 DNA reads TGTGCCAGCAGTGACCCCGGGACAGGGGTTGAGTCCCAGCATTTT. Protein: CASSDPGTGVESQHF.

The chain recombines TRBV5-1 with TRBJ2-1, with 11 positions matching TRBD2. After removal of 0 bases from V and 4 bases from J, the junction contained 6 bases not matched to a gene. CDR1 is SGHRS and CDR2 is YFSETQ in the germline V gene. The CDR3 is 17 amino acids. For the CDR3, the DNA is TGCGCCAGCAGCTTGGCAATACTAGCGGGGGTTTACAATGAGCAGTTCTTC. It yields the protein CASSLAILAGVYNEQFF.

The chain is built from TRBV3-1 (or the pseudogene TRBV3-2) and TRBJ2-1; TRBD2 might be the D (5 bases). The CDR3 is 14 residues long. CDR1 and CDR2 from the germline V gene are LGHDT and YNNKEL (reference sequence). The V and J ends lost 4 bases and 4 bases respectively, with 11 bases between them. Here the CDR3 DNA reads TGTGCCAGCAGCCCGTACGGGGATTACAATGAGCAGTTCTTC. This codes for CASSPYGDYNEQFF.

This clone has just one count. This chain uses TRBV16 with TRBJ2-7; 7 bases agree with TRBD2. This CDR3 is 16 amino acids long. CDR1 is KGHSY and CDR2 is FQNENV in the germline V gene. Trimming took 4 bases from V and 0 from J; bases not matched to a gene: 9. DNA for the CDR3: TGTGCCAGCAGCCGCATTGTCGGGGGGTCCTCCTACGAGCAGTACTTC. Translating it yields CASSRIVGGSSYEQYF.

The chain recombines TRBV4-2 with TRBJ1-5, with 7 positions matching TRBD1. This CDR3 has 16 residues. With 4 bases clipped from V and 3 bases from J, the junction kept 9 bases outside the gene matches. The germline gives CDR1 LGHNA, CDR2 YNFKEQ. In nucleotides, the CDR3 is TGTGCCAGCAGCCCAGGCGAAGGGGGCTTCAATCAGCCCCAGCATTTT. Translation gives CASSPGEGGFNQPQHF.

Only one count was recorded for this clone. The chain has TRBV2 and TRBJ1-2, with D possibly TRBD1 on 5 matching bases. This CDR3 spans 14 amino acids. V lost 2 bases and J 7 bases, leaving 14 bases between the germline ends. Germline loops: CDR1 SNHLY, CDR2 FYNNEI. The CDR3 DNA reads TGTGCCAGCAGTGAACCCCCAGGGCGGAGTGGCTACACCTTC. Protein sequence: CASSEPPGRSGYTF.

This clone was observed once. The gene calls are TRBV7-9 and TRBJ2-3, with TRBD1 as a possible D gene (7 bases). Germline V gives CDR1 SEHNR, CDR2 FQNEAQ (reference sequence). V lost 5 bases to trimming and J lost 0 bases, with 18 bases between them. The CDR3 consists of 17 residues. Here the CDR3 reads CASSPRGRGRSTDTQYF. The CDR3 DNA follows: TGTGCCAGCAGCCCGAGGGGGCGGGGTCGGAGCACAGATACGCAGTATTTT.

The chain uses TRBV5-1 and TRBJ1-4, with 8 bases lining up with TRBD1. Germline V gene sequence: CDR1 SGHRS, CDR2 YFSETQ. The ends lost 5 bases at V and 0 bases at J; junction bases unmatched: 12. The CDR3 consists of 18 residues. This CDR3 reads CASRQGRTGISTNEKLFF. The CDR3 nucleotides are TGCGCCAGCAGGCAAGGACGGACAGGGATTTCAACTAATGAAAAACTGTTTTTT.

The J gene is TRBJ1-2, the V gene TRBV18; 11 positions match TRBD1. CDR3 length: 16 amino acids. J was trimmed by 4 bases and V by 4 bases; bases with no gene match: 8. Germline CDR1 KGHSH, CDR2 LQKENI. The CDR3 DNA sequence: TGTGCCAGCTCACTTCCACCGGGACAGGGGGTCTATGGCTACACCTTC. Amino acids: CASSLPPGQGVYGYTF.

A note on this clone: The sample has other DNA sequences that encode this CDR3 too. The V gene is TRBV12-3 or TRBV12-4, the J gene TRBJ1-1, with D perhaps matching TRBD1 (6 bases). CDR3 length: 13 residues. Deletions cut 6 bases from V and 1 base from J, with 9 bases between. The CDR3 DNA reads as TGTGCCAGCAGCTCACAGGGGAACACTGAAGCTTTCTTT. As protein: CASSSQGNTEAFF.

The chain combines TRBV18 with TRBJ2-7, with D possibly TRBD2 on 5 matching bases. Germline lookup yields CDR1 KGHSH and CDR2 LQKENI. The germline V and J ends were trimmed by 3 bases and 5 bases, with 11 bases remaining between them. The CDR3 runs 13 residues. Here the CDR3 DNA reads TGTGCCAGCTCACCCGCCCCGGAGGACGAGCAGTACTTC. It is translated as CASSPAPEDEQYF.

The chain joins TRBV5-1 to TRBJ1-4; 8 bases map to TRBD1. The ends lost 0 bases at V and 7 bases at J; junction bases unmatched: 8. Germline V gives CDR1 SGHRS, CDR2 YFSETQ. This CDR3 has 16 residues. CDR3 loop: CASSLALQGAGEKLFF. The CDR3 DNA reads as TGCGCCAGCAGCTTGGCTCTTCAGGGGGCTGGTGAAAAACTGTTTTTT.

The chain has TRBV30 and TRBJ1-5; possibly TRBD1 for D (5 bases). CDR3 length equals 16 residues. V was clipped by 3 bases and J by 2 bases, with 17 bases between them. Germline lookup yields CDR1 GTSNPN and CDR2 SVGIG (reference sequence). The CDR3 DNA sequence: TGTGCCTGGAGGAACGCGATTGGAGGGGGCAATCAGCCCCAGCATTTT. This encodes CAWRNAIGGGNQPQHF.

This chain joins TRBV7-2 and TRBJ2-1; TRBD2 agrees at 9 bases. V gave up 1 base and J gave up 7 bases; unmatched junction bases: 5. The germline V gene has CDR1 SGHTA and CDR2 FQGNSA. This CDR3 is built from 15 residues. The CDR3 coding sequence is TGTGCCAGCAGCTTAGGCGGCGGGAGGGTAAATGAGCAGTTCTTC. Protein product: CASSLGGGRVNEQFF.

The CDR3 here is CSGKGRSTDTQYF. The CDR3 coding sequence is TGCAGCGGTAAAGGGAGAAGCACAGATACGCAGTATTTT. V and J are TRBV29-1 and TRBJ2-3, with D tentatively TRBD2 (5 bases). The CDR3 spans 13 residues. Germline V lookup: CDR1 SQVTM, CDR2 ANQGSEA. V was cut by 7 bases and J by 0 bases, with 11 bases left in between.

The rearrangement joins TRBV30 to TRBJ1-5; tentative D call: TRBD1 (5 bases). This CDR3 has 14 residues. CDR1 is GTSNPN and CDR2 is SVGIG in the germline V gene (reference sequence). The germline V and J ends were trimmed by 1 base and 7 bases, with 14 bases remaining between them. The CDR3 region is CAWSEGLHTQPQHF. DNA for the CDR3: TGTGCCTGGAGTGAGGGACTCCATACCCAGCCCCAGCATTTT. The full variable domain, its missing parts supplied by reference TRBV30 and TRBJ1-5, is SQTIHQWPATLVQPVGSPLSLECTVEGTSNPNLYWYRQAAGRGLQLLFYSVGIGQISSEVPQNLSASRPQDRQFILSSKKLLLSDSGFYLCAWSEGLHTQPQHFGDGTRLSIL.

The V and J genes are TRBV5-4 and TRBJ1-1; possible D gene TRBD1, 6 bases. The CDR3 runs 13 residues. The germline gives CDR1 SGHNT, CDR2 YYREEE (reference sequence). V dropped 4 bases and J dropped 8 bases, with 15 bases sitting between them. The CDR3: CASSPGVRLEAFF. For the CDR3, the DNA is TGTGCCAGCAGCCCAGGGGTGCGGTTAGAAGCTTTCTTT.

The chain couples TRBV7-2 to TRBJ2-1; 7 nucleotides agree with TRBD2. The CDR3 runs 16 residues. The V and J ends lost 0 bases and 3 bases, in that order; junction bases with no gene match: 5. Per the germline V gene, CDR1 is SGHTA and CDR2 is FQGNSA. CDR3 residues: CASSLARASGYNEQFF. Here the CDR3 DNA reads TGTGCCAGCAGCTTAGCGAGGGCTAGCGGCTACAATGAGCAGTTCTTC.

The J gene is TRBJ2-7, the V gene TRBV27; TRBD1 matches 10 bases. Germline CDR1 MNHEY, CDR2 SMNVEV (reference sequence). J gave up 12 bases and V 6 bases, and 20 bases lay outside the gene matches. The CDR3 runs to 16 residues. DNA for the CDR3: TGTGCCAGCAGCCGAATTGGGAAAGACAGGGGGCCACAGTGGTACTTC. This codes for CASSRIGKDRGPQWYF.

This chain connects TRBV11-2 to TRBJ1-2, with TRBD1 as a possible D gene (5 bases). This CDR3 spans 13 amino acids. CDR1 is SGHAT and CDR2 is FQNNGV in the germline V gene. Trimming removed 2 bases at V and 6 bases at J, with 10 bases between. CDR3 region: CASSLRGKDGYTF. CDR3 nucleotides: TGTGCCAGCAGCTTAAGGGGAAAGGATGGCTACACCTTC.

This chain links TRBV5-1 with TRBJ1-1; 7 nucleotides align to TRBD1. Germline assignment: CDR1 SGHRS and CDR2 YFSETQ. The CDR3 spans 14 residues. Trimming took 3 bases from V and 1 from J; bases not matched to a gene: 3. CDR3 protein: CASSSGTANTEAFF. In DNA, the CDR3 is TGCGCCAGCAGCTCCGGGACAGCGAACACTGAAGCTTTCTTT.

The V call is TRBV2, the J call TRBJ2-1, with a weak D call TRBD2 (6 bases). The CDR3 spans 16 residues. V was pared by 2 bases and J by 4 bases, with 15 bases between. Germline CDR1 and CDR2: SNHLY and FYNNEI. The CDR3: CASSEQRAASYNEQFF. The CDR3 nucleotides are TGTGCCAGCAGTGAACAGCGGGCAGCTTCGTACAATGAGCAGTTCTTC.

The chain's CDR3 is CASSLNPGGQQPQHF. DNA for the CDR3: TGCGCCAGCAGCTTGAATCCAGGGGGGCAGCAGCCCCAGCATTTT. This chain joins TRBV5-1 and TRBJ1-5; 7 positions agree with TRBD1. Germline V CDR1 and CDR2: SGHRS, YFSETQ. This CDR3 has 15 residues. Trimming cost V 1 base and J 7 bases; bases outside gene matches: 8.

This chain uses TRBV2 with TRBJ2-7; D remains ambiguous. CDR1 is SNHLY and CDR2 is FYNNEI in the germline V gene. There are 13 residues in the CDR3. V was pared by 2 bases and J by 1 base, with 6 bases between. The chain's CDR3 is CASSEWPSYEQYF. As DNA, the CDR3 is TGTGCCAGCAGTGAATGGCCATCCTACGAGCAGTACTTC.

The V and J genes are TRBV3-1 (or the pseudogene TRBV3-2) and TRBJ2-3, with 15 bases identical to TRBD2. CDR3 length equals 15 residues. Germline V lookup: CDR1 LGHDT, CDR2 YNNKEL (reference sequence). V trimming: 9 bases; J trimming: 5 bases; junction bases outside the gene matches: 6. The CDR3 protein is CARPPGLAGGDTQYF. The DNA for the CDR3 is TGTGCCAGACCACCGGGACTAGCGGGAGGAGATACGCAGTATTTT.

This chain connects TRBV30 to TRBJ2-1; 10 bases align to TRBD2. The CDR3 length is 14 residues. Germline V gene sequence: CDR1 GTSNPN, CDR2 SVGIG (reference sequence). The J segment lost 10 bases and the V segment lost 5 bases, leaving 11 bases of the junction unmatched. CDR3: CAWAGTSAAPEQFF. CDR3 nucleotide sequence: TGTGCCTGGGCCGGGACTAGCGCCGCCCCCGAGCAGTTCTTC.

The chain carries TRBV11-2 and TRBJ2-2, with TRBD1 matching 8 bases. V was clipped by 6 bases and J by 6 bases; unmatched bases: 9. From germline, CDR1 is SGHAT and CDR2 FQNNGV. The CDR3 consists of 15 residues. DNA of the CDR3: TGTGCCAGCAGAGACCAGGGGGCCCAGCCCGGGGAGCTGTTTTTT. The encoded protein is CASRDQGAQPGELFF. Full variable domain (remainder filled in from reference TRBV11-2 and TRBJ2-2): EAGVAQSPRYKIIEKRQSVAFWCNPISGHATLYWYQQILGQGPKLLIQFQNNGVVDDSQLPKDRFSAERLKGVDSTLKIQPAKLEDSAVYLCASRDQGAQPGELFFGEGSRLTVL.